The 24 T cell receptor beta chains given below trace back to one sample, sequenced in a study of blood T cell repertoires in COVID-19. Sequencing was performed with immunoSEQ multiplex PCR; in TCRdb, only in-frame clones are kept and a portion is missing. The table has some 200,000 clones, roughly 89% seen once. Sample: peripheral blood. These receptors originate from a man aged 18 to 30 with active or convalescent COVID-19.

CDR3 residues: CASSPPGGSNYGYTF. In DNA, the CDR3 is TGTGCCAGCAGCCCCCCAGGGGGGAGCAACTATGGCTACACCTTC. The chain couples TRBV27 to TRBJ1-2; 7 bases fit TRBD1. Germline lookup yields CDR1 MNHEY and CDR2 SMNVEV (reference sequence). The CDR3 has 15 residues. The V gene end was trimmed by 6 bases and the J gene end by 2 bases; junction bases not matched to a gene: 9.

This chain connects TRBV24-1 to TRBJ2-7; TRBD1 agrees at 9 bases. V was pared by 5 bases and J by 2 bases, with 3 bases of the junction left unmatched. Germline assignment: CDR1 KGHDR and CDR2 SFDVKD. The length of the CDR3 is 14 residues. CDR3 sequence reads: CATSATGGAYEQYF. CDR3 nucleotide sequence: TGTGCCACCAGTGCGACAGGGGGGGCCTACGAGCAGTACTTC.

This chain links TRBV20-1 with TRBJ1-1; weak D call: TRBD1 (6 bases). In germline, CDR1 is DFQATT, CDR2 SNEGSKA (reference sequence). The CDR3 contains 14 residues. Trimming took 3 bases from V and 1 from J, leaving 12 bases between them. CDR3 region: CSASTGQRNTEAFF. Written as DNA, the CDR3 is TGCAGTGCTAGTACCGGACAGCGGAACACTGAAGCTTTCTTT.

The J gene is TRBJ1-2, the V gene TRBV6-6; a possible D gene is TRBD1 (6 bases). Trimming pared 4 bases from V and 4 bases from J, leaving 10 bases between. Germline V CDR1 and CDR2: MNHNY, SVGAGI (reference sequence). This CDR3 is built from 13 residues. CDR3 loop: CASSFTGTYGYTF. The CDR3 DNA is TGTGCCAGCAGTTTCACAGGGACCTATGGCTACACCTTC.

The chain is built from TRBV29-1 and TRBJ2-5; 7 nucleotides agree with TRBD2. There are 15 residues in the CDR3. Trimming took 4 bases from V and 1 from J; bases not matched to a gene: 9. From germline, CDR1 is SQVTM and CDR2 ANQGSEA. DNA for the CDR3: TGCAGCGTTGGGGCGATCGGCGGGGGCCAAGAGACCCAGTACTTC. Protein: CSVGAIGGGQETQYF.

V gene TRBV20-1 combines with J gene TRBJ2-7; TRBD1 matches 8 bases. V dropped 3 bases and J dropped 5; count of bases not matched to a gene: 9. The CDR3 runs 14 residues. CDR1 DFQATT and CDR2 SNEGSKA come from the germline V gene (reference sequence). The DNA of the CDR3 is TGCAGTGCTAGTGGGCAGGGGGCGAGGGACGAGCAGTACGTC. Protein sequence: CSASGQGARDEQYV.

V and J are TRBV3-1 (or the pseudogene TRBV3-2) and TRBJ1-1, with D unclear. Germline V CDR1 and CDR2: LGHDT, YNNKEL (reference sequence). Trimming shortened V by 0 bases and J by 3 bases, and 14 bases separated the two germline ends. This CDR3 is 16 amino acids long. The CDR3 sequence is CASSQDREREDTEAFF. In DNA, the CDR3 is TGTGCCAGCAGCCAAGATCGGGAAAGGGAGGACACTGAAGCTTTCTTT.

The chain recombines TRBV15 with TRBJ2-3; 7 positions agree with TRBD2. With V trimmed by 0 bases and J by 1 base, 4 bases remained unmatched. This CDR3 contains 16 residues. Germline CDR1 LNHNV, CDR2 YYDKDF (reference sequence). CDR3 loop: CATSRDRTSGTDTQYF. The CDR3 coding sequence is TGTGCCACCAGCAGAGATCGGACTAGTGGCACAGATACGCAGTATTTT. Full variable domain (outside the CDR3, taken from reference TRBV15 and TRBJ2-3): DAMVIQNPRYQVTQFGKPVTLSCSQTLNHNVMYWYQQKSSQAPKLLFHYYDKDFNNEADTPDNFQSRRPNTSFCFLDIRSPGLGDTAMYLCATSRDRTSGTDTQYFGPGTRLTVL.

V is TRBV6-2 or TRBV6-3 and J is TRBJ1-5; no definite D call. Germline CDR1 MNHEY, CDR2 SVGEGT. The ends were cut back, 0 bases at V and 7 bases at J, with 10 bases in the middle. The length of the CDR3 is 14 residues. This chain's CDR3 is CASSYSLMFQPQHF. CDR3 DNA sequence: TGTGCCAGCAGTTACTCGTTAATGTTCCAGCCCCAGCATTTT.

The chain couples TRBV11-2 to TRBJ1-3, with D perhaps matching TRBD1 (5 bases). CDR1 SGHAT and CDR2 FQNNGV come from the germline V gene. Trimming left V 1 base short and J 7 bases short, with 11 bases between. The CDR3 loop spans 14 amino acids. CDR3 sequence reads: CASSLADSVNTIYF. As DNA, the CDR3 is TGTGCCAGCAGCTTAGCCGACAGTGTCAACACCATATATTTT.

The CDR3 DNA reads as TGCGCCAGCAGTTTGAGGTTCCCAAATGGCTACACCTTC. Translation gives CASSLRFPNGYTF. The J gene is TRBJ1-2, the V gene TRBV23-1; D uncertain. TRBV23-1 has ORF status, its function being uncertain. This CDR3 is 13 amino acids long. The ends were cut back, 5 bases at V and 6 bases at J, with 13 bases in the middle.

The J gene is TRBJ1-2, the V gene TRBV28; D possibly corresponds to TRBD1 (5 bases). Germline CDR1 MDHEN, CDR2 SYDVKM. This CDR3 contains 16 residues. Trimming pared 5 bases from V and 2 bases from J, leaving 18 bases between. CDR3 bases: TGTGCCAGCAGTGTTTCAAAGGGGAAGGGGAACTATGGCTACACCTTC. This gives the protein CASSVSKGKGNYGYTF.

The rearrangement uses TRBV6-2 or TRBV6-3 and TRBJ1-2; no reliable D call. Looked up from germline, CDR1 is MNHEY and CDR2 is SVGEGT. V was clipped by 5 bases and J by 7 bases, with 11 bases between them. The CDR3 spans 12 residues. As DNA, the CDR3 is TGTGCCAGCAGTCCCCCGGGGTCTGGCTACACCTTC. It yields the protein CASSPPGSGYTF.

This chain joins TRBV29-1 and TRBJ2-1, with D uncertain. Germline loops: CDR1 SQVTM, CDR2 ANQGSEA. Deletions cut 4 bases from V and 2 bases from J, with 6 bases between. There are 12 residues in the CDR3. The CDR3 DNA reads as TGCAGCGTTGGACAAGCCTACAATGAGCAGTTCTTC. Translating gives CSVGQAYNEQFF.

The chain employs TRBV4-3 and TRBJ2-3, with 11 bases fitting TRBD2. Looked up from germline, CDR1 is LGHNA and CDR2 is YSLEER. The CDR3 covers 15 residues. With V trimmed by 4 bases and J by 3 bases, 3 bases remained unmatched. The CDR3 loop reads CASSLRLAGTDTQYF. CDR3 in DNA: TGCGCCAGCAGCCTCCGACTAGCGGGAACAGATACGCAGTATTTT.

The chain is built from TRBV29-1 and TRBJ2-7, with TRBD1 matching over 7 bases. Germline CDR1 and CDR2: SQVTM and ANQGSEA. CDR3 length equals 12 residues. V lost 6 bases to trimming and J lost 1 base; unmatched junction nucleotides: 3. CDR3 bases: TGCAGCGTCGGACAGGATTCCTACGAGCAGTACTTC. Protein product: CSVGQDSYEQYF.

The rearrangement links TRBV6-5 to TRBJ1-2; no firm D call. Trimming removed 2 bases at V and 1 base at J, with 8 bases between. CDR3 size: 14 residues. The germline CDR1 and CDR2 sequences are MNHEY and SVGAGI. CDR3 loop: CASSYAGLNYGYTF. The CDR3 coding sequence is TGTGCCAGCAGTTACGCAGGTCTTAACTATGGCTACACCTTC.

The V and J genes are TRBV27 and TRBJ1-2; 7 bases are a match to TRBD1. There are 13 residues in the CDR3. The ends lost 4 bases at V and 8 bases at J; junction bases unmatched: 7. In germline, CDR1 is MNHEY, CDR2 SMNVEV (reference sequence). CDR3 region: CASSSLDREGYTF. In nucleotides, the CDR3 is TGTGCCAGCAGTTCCCTCGACAGGGAGGGCTACACCTTC.

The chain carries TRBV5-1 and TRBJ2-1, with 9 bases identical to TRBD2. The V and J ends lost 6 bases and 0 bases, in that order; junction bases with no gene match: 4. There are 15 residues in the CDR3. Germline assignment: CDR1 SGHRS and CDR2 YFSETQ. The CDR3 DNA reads TGCGCCAGCACACTAGCGGGCGTCTCCTACAATGAGCAGTTCTTC. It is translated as CASTLAGVSYNEQFF.

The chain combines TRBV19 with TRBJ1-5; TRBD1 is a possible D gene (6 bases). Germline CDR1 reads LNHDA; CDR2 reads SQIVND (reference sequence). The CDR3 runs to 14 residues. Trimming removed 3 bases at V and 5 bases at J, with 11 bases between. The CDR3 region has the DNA TGTGCCAGTAGTATGATGGACAGTTATCAGCCCCAGCATTTT. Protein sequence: CASSMMDSYQPQHF.

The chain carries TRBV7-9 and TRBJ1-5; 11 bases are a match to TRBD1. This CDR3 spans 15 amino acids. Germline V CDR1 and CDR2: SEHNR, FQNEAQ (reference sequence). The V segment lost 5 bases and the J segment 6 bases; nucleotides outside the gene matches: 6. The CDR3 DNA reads TGTGCCAGCAGCCGGGGACAGGGGGGAATTCAGCCCCAGCATTTT. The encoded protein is CASSRGQGGIQPQHF.

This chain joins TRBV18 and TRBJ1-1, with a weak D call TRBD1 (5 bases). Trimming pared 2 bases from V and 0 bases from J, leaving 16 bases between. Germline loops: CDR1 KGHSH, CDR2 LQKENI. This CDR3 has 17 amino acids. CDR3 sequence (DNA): TGTGCCAGCTCACCATCCTCGGGGGGGGTCCTGAACACTGAAGCTTTCTTT. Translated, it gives CASSPSSGGVLNTEAFF.

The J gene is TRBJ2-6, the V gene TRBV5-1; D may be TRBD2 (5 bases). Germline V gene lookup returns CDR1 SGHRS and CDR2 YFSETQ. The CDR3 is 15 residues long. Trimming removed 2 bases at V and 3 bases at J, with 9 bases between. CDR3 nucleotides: TGCGCCAGCAGCTTATCTCGGGGTGGGGCCAACGTCCTGACTTTC. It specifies CASSLSRGGANVLTF.

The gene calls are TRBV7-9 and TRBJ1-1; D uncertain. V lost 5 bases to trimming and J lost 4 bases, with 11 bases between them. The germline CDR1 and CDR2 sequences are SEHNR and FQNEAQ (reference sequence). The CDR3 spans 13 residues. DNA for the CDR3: TGTGCCAGCAGCCCCCAGTCGGGCACTGAAGCTTTCTTT. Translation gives CASSPQSGTEAFF. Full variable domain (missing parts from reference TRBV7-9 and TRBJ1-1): DTGVSQNPRHKITKRGQNVTFRCDPISEHNRLYWYRQTLGQGPEFLTYFQNEAQLEKSRLLSDRFSAERPKGSFSTLEIQRTEQGDSAMYLCASSPQSGTEAFFGQGTRLTVV.